Listed here are 19 T cell receptor beta chains from one sample, sequenced in a study of CD8 T cells in ankylosing spondylitis. Their recognized antigens are unknown. TCRdb fed the 5' RACE reads into MiXCR, producing one record per CDR3 protein. The data contain over 700,000 distinct CDR3 sequences, 15% to 20% of them singletons. Study-wide findings and caveats: Ankylosing spondylitis blood appeared to carry a characteristic TCR beta motif of under ten highly homologous variants.

The source material was blood, either unsorted or a sorted T cell fraction (not recorded which). These receptor sequences come from a male donor with ankylosing spondylitis.

Only a few counts were recorded for this clonotype. This chain joins TRBV5-1 and TRBJ2-3; D call uncertain. The germline V gene encodes CDR1 SGHRS and CDR2 YFSETQ. V lost 0 bases and J 2 bases, leaving 7 bases between the germline ends. The CDR3 length is 14 residues. The CDR3 DNA follows: TGCGCCAGCAGCTTGGACTCTTTCACAGATACGCAGTATTTT. This encodes CASSLDSFTDTQYF.

This clonotype has a count of ten or more. This rearrangement joins TRBV12-3 or TRBV12-4 to TRBJ2-7, with a weak D call TRBD2 (5 bases). V dropped 5 bases and J dropped 6 bases, with 14 bases sitting between them. This CDR3 spans 13 amino acids. DNA for the CDR3: TGTGCCAGCAGTCTAACTAGAGTCGGCGAGCAGTACTTC. This codes for CASSLTRVGEQYF.

This chain uses TRBV5-1 with TRBJ1-3; 9 nucleotides align to TRBD1. Trimming at V came to 1 base and at J to 3 bases, leaving 2 bases not matched to a gene. The CDR3 consists of 15 residues. CDR1 is SGHRS, CDR2 YFSETQ, per germline. The DNA of the CDR3 is TGCGCCAGCAGCTTGCCGACAGGGGGTGGAAACACCATATATTTT. Residues: CASSLPTGGGNTIYF.

This clonotype was seen more than once but under ten times. This chain links TRBV5-5 with TRBJ2-2; no reliable D call. CDR3 length: 14 amino acids. Germline assignment: CDR1 SGHKS and CDR2 YYEKEE (reference sequence). Trimming shortened V by 0 bases and J by 1 base, and 4 bases separated the two germline ends. CDR3 nucleotide sequence: TGTGCCAGCAGCTTGGATGTGAACACCGGGGAGCTGTTTTTT. The encoded protein is CASSLDVNTGELFF.

The chain recombines TRBV11-2 with TRBJ2-1, with D maybe TRBD2 (6 bases). V was pared by 5 bases and J by 4 bases, with 18 bases between. Germline CDR1 SGHAT, CDR2 FQNNGV. There are 16 residues in the CDR3. The CDR3 loop reads CASSPRPPGLYNEQFF. In DNA, the CDR3 is TGTGCCAGCAGCCCGCGCCCGCCGGGACTTTACAATGAGCAGTTCTTC.

The chain employs TRBV6-2 or TRBV6-3 and TRBJ2-5; D is perhaps TRBD1 (6 bases). There are 15 residues in the CDR3. Trimming left V 8 bases short and J 3 bases short, with 19 bases between. CDR1 and CDR2 (germline): MNHEY, SVGEGT. CDR3 amino acids: CASLPPGRGKETQYF. The CDR3 nucleotides are TGTGCCAGCCTCCCTCCCGGCAGGGGAAAAGAGACCCAGTACTTC.

The chain links TRBV4-2 to TRBJ2-1; 13 bases are a match to TRBD2. The CDR3 extends over 20 amino acids. Germline trimming cut 0 bases from V and 0 bases from J; bases unmatched to any gene: 8. Germline V gene sequence: CDR1 LGHNA, CDR2 YNFKEQ. The CDR3 region has the DNA TGTGCCAGCAGCCAAGATCCTGGGACTAGCGGGAAAGGCTCCTACAATGAGCAGTTCTTC. The encoded protein is CASSQDPGTSGKGSYNEQFF.

This clonotype turned up a few times. The J gene is TRBJ1-6, the V gene TRBV7-2; 9 bases are shared with TRBD1. The CDR3 runs to 14 residues. Germline trimming cut 4 bases from V and 11 bases from J; bases unmatched to any gene: 6. Germline CDR1 SGHTA, CDR2 FQGNSA. The chain's CDR3 is CASSWTGASTPLHF. DNA for the CDR3: TGTGCCAGCAGCTGGACAGGGGCGTCAACACCCCTCCACTTT.

This chain connects TRBV28 to TRBJ2-7, with 9 bases fitting TRBD2. CDR3 length: 13 amino acids. V shed 6 bases and J 6 bases; nucleotides not matched to a gene: 6. The V gene's germline CDR1 is MDHEN and CDR2 SYDVKM. The CDR3 loop is CASRTGLAGEQYF. CDR3 sequence (DNA): TGTGCCAGCAGGACGGGACTAGCTGGCGAGCAGTACTTC. The entire variable domain, with the rest obtained from reference TRBV28 and TRBJ2-7, is as follows: DVKVTQSSRYLVKRTGEKVFLECVQDMDHENMFWYRQDPGLGLRLIYFSYDVKMKEKGDIPEGYSVSREKKERFSLILESASTNQTSMYLCASRTGLAGEQYFGPGTRLTVT.

This clonotype has more than one count but fewer than ten. The chain joins TRBV28 to TRBJ2-7, with a tentative D call TRBD2 (5 bases). Germline V CDR1 and CDR2: MDHEN, SYDVKM. V was pared by 6 bases and J by 6 bases, with 6 bases between. CDR3 length: 10 amino acids. The CDR3 region is CASSRGEQYF. The CDR3 DNA reads TGTGCCAGCAGCCGGGGCGAGCAGTACTTC.

This clonotype came up once. CDR3 residues: CATSRVPGDSGRETQYF. DNA of the CDR3: TGTGCCACCAGCAGAGTACCGGGCGACTCCGGACGGGAGACCCAGTACTTC. V usage is TRBV15 and J usage is TRBJ2-5; D remains ambiguous. CDR3 length: 17 residues. Between the trimmed V and J ends, which lost 1 base and 5 bases, there was a span of 20 bases. CDR1 and CDR2 from the germline V gene are LNHNV and YYDKDF (reference sequence).

This clonotype was seen at least ten times. This rearrangement joins TRBV12-3 or TRBV12-4 to TRBJ2-1; the D gene is possibly TRBD1 (6 bases). The CDR3 runs 12 residues. V lost 5 bases and J 12 bases, leaving 14 bases between the germline ends. The CDR3 region has the DNA TGTGCCAGCAGTACTTACAGGGTGGGGCAGTTCTTC. It is translated as CASSTYRVGQFF.

This chain connects TRBV12-3 or TRBV12-4 to TRBJ2-5; no reliable D call. Trimming took off 2 bases at V and 2 bases at J, with 6 bases between the two ends. The CDR3 is 13 residues long. The CDR3 spells CASSLREQETQYF. Written as DNA, the CDR3 is TGTGCCAGCAGTTTAAGAGAGCAAGAGACCCAGTACTTC.

The V gene is TRBV2, the J gene TRBJ2-7; the D gene is possibly TRBD1 (5 bases). This CDR3 has 16 amino acids. Germline values: CDR1 SNHLY, CDR2 FYNNEI. V lost 2 bases and J 2 bases, leaving 16 bases between the germline ends. The CDR3 region has the DNA TGTGCCAGCAGTGAACCCCTGACAGATGTTCCCTACGAGCAGTACTTC. Residues: CASSEPLTDVPYEQYF.

This clonotype was observed at least ten times. The chain joins TRBV20-1 to TRBJ2-5, with TRBD1 matching over 7 bases. The ends lost 3 bases at V and 2 bases at J; junction bases unmatched: 0. The CDR3 extends over 12 amino acids. CDR1 DFQATT and CDR2 SNEGSKA come from the germline V gene (reference sequence). For the CDR3, the DNA is TGCAGTGCTAGGGGACAGCAAGAGACCCAGTACTTC. Its protein product is CSARGQQETQYF.

The V and J genes are TRBV14 and TRBJ1-3; D may be TRBD1 (6 bases). The CDR3 consists of 15 residues. The V gene's germline CDR1 is SGHDN and CDR2 FVKESK. Trimming took off 0 bases at V and 5 bases at J, with 11 bases between the two ends. DNA for the CDR3: TGTGCCAGCAGCCAAGAGGACAGTAAAAGAAACACCATATATTTT. Amino acids: CASSQEDSKRNTIYF.

The chain recombines TRBV11-2 with TRBJ2-5, with 9 nucleotides matching TRBD2. This CDR3 has 18 amino acids. V was pared by 3 bases and J by 4 bases, with 15 bases of the junction left unmatched. The germline CDR1 and CDR2 sequences are SGHAT and FQNNGV. This chain's CDR3 is CASSFGLRLAARAETQYF. The CDR3 nucleotides read TGTGCCAGCAGCTTTGGTCTAAGACTAGCGGCCCGCGCAGAGACCCAGTACTTC.

There are a few counts of this clonotype. The V call is TRBV11-2, the J call TRBJ2-3; 7 bases map to TRBD1. Looked up from germline, CDR1 is SGHAT and CDR2 is FQNNGV. CDR3 length equals 15 residues. With V trimmed by 4 bases and J by 4 bases, 8 bases remained unmatched. The CDR3 DNA sequence: TGTGCCAGCAGCTCGGGACAGCTTTCTGCAGATACGCAGTATTTT. Translating it yields CASSSGQLSADTQYF.

This clonotype was detected a few times. The chain joins TRBV12-3 or TRBV12-4 to TRBJ2-1; D is unclear. The V end lost 2 bases, the J end lost 7 bases, and 12 bases lay between the germline ends. The CDR3 totals 14 residues. The DNA for the CDR3 is TGTGCCAGCAGTTTAACAACGCTCGGGAATGAGCAGTTCTTC. Encoded protein: CASSLTTLGNEQFF.